This entry concerns a single T cell receptor (beta chain). The antigen remains undetermined. The record originates from a study of shared clonotypes between healthy human individuals. Notes on the study in general: Sequencing depth was expected to affect clonotype sharing among donors.

Genomic DNA per cell subset filled all wells of several immunoSEQ plates. The sorted-subset replicate PCRs were given around 190 ng DNA, which is about 29,000 T cell genomes. Using immunoSEQ multiplex PCR, the repertoire was profiled, and TCRdb retains in-frame clones only, with some absent. Found here are about 2.1 million clones, 90% to 95% of them singletons; the top ten hold over 1.5%. CD45RO-negative, CCR7-positively selected cells formed the naive CD8 fraction, excluding terminally differentiated effector memory CD45RA+ cells. V dropped 1 base and J dropped 3; count of bases not matched to a gene: 3. CDR3 length equals 15 residues. The germline CDR1 and CDR2 sequences are LNHNV and YYDKDF (reference sequence).

The receptor was derived from a man younger than 30 in good health. Some clones in this sample may be carry-over from other donors' samples. The V gene is TRBV15, the J gene TRBJ2-4; TRBD1 matches at 7 bases. The sample comprised naive CD8+ T cells from PBMCs. The CDR3 sequence: CATSRGRQGKNIQYF. CDR3 nucleotides: TGTGCCACCAGCAGAGGGAGACAGGGCAAAAACATTCAGTACTTC. The variable domain in full, completed from reference TRBV15 and TRBJ2-4, reads DAMVIQNPRYQVTQFGKPVTLSCSQTLNHNVMYWYQQKSSQAPKLLFHYYDKDFNNEADTPDNFQSRRPNTSFCFLDIRSPGLGDTAMYLCATSRGRQGKNIQYFGAGTRLSVL.